Sequencing of this T cell receptor (beta chain) was carried out in a study of tumor-infiltrating lymphocytes in localized non-small cell lung cancer (dated by TCRdb to the early 2020s). About the full investigation: Several histologies were represented in the cohort, which also included both smokers and never-smokers as well as patients whose samples were collected after neoadjuvant chemotherapy. From each patient came resected tumor tissue plus uninvolved lung tissue from that same patient, and the uninvolved lung tissue was described as non-adjacent to the tumor. Alongside flow cytometry, multiplex immunofluorescence, RNA-seq, exome sequencing and proteomics, TCR sequencing was applied to the same patients as one of several integrated assays. The overall ICON cohort comprised around 150 surgical patients with localized non-small cell lung cancer whose tumors were resected. The paired tumor versus uninvolved lung comparison of immunoSEQ T-cell fraction included 55 patients. What the authors observed across the whole study: Higher T cell infiltration in tumors than in uninvolved lung tissue was supported by TCRbeta sequencing, consistent with immunofluorescence CD3 counts. TCR-derived T-cell fraction did not differ between the flow cytometry-defined immunotypes IM1 (good prognosis) and IM2 (poor prognosis). Assay coverage varied across patients depending on available tissue quantity, so only a subset of the cohort had TCR sequencing. Because different assays used different pieces of the same tissue, intratumor heterogeneity could not be separated from technical variation. Recurrence-free survival showed no association with tumor T-cell fraction measured by TCR sequencing (p = 0.61).

Enrollment in ICON was initiated in 2016, and the last patient was enrolled in late 2018. From a subcohort of some 76 patients, fresh tumor and matched uninvolved tissue were collected for in-depth immune analyses, including TCR sequencing. TCR sequencing was performed on DNA isolated from bulk tissue, without cell sorting. The CDR3 holds 15 amino acids from the cysteine to the phenylalanine. Only CDR3 DNA is held: 45 bases, read in frame from base 1. Trimming takes 6 bases from V and 4 bases from J, and the germline ends sit 18 bases apart. Sequences MDHEN (CDR1) and SYDVKM (CDR2) are obtained from the germline V gene. This clone is regarded as medium-sized (0.01 to 0.1%). The target of this receptor is not known. Base qualities are not at hand, and no much larger clone is one base apart. The T-cell fraction in tumor and uninvolved lung tissue was provided by TCR sequencing with the immunoSEQ assay. Per the authors' processing: For survival analysis, patients were split into high (upper tertile) and low (lower two tertiles) T-cell fraction groups and compared by log-rank test. A signed-rank test was used to test differences in T-cell fraction between paired tumor and uninvolved lung samples. The table comes from immuneACCESS by way of TCRdb, which keeps in-frame sequences with V and J called. Part of the clones is missing from these tables; in studies checked, under half for an unresolved V gene and the rest for unknown reasons. D and trimming come from the DNA, and the V and J calls and clone size come from that table. In this sample the table shows more than 9,500 clones, 84% of which occur a single time. The ten largest clones take up under 9.5% of the sample.

This receptor chain uses TRBV28 and TRBJ1-2; the D gene cannot be named for sure. This receptor was obtained from a human donor with non-small cell lung cancer. Sequenced: lung tumor tissue. Here is the DNA: TGTGCCAGCAGGTCCCACTCCGGTTCCTCCTATGGCTACACCTTC. This codes for CASRSHSGSSYGYTF.